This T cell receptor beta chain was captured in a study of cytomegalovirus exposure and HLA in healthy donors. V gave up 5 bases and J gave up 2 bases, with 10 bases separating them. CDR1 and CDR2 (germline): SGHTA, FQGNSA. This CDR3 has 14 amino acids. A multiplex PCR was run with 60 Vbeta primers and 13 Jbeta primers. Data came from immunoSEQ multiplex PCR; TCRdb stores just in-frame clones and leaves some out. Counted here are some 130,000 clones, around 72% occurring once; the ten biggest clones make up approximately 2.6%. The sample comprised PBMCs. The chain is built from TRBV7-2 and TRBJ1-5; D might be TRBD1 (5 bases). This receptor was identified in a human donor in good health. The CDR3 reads CASSPPGGNQPQHF. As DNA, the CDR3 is TGTGCCAGCAGCCCCCCGGGGGGCAATCAGCCCCAGCATTTT.